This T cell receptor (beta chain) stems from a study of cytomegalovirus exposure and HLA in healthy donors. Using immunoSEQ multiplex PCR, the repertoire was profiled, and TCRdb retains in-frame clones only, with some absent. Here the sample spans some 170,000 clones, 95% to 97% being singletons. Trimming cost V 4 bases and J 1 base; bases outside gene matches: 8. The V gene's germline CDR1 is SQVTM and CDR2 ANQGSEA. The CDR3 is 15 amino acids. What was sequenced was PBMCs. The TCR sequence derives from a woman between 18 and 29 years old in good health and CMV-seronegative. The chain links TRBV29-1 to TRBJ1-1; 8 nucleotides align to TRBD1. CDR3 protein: CSVAGQGWPNTEAFF. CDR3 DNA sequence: TGCAGCGTTGCAGGACAGGGATGGCCGAACACTGAAGCTTTCTTT.